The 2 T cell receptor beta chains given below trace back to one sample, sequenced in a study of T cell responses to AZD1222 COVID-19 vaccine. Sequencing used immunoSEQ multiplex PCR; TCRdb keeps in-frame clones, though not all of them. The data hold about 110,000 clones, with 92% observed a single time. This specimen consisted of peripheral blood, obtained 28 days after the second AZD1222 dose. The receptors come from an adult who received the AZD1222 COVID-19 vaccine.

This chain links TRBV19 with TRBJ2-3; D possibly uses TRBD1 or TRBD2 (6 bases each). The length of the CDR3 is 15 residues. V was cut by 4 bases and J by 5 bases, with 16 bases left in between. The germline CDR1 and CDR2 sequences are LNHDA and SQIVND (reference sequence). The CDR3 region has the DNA TGTGCCAGTAGTACCCTGACCGGGGGCGGAGATACGCAGTATTTT. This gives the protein CASSTLTGGGDTQYF.

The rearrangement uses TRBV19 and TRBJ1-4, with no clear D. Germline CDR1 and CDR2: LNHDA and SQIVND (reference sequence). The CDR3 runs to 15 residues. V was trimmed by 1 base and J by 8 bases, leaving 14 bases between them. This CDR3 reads CASSIGTQGGEKLFF. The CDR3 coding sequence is TGTGCCAGTAGTATAGGAACGCAAGGCGGAGAAAAACTGTTTTTT.